Listed below are T cell receptor beta chains from one sample, sequenced in a study of beta chain features in type 1 diabetes. TCRdb's copy holds only in-frame clones and misses some; the assay was immunoSEQ multiplex PCR. The table records fewer than 550,000 clones, about 10% of them present only once. Specimen: naive CD4+ T cells from blood. These receptors were taken from a woman aged 18 to 35 in good health. CDR3s include the opening cysteine and the closing phenylalanine or tryptophan.

v_gene: TRBV19; j_gene: TRBJ1-5; CDR3aa: CASSSTPGKVNQPQHF
v_gene: TRBV29-1; j_gene: TRBJ1-3; CDR3aa: CSADRGGNTIYF
v_gene: TRBV15; j_gene: TRBJ1-5; CDR3aa: CATSTLRWGAEPQHF
v_gene: TRBV5-1; j_gene: TRBJ2-3; CDR3aa: CASIPTGQSVMYF
v_gene: TRBV4-3; j_gene: TRBJ2-4; CDR3aa: CASSQHLGDRAKNIQYF
v_gene: TRBV5-4; j_gene: TRBJ2-7; CDR3aa: CASSLGTQAYEQYF
v_gene: TRBV29-1; j_gene: TRBJ2-4; CDR3aa: CSVGARQGAKNIQYF
v_gene: TRBV2; j_gene: TRBJ2-5; CDR3aa: CASSVRRAQETQYF
v_gene: TRBV5-4; j_gene: TRBJ2-7; CDR3aa: CASSSGSRYEQYF
v_gene: TRBV29-1; j_gene: TRBJ1-1; CDR3aa: CSVERRSGDTEAFF
v_gene: TRBV2; j_gene: TRBJ2-7; CDR3aa: CASRLAGAYEQYF
v_gene: TRBV7-2; j_gene: TRBJ2-5; CDR3aa: CASSLSGVGETQYF
v_gene: TRBV9; j_gene: TRBJ2-7; CDR3aa: CASSPTPSYEQYF
v_gene: TRBV30; j_gene: TRBJ1-4; CDR3aa: CAWCPTRAVPEKLFF
v_gene: TRBV7-9; j_gene: TRBJ2-5; CDR3aa: CASRRTEETQYF
v_gene: TRBV25-1; j_gene: TRBJ2-5; CDR3aa: CASSWAGTKTQYF
v_gene: TRBV5-1; j_gene: TRBJ2-1; CDR3aa: CASSYPGQNNEQFF
v_gene: TRBV28; j_gene: TRBJ2-1; CDR3aa: CASRHSGVYEQFF
v_gene: TRBV29-1; j_gene: TRBJ1-1; CDR3aa: CSVEAQQNTEAFF
v_gene: TRBV29-1; j_gene: TRBJ1-1; CDR3aa: CSGNDLRRMAFF
v_gene: TRBV2; j_gene: TRBJ1-6; CDR3aa: CASSDEENSPLHF
v_gene: TRBV5-1; j_gene: TRBJ2-7; CDR3aa: CASSFDLSSYEQYF
v_gene: TRBV20-1; j_gene: TRBJ2-3; CDR3aa: CSARLVDTQYF
v_gene: TRBV7-2; j_gene: TRBJ2-5; CDR3aa: CASSRVETQYF
v_gene: TRBV4-1; j_gene: TRBJ1-2; CDR3aa: CASSQEKDNPFNGYTF
v_gene: TRBV14; j_gene: TRBJ2-1; CDR3aa: CASSKIAGATYNEQFF
v_gene: TRBV25-1; j_gene: TRBJ2-6; CDR3aa: CASSSGTAVSGANVLTF
v_gene: TRBV5-1; j_gene: TRBJ2-3; CDR3aa: CASSAGTSGGADTQYF
v_gene: TRBV11-2; j_gene: TRBJ2-1; CDR3aa: CASSLAMYNEQFF
v_gene: TRBV7-2; j_gene: TRBJ2-7; CDR3aa: CASSLFLAGDEQYF
v_gene: TRBV27; j_gene: TRBJ1-1; CDR3aa: CASSLSLRGPEAFF
v_gene: TRBV29-1; j_gene: TRBJ2-5; CDR3aa: CSVVTGWGETQYF
v_gene: TRBV6-1; j_gene: TRBJ1-1; CDR3aa: CASSDETGYTEAFF
v_gene: TRBV11-3; j_gene: TRBJ2-2; CDR3aa: CASSLEFRRELFF
v_gene: TRBV7-9; j_gene: TRBJ1-2; CDR3aa: CASSLARGPNYGYTF
v_gene: TRBV9; j_gene: TRBJ1-1; CDR3aa: CASSARITNTEAFF